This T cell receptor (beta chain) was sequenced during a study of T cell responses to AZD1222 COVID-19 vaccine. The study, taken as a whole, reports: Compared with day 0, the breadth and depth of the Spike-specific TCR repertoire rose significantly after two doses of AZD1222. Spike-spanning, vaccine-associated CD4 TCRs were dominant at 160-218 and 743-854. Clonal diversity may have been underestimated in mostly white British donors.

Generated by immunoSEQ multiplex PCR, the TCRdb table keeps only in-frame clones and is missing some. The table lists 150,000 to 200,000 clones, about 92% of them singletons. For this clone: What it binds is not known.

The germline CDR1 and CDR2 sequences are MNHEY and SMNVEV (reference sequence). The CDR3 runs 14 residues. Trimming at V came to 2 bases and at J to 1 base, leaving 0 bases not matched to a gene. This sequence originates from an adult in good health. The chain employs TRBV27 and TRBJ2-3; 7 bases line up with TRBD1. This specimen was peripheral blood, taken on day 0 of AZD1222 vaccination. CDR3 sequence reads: CASSLTGGTDTQYF. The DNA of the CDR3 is TGTGCCAGCAGTTTAACAGGGGGCACAGATACGCAGTATTTT.